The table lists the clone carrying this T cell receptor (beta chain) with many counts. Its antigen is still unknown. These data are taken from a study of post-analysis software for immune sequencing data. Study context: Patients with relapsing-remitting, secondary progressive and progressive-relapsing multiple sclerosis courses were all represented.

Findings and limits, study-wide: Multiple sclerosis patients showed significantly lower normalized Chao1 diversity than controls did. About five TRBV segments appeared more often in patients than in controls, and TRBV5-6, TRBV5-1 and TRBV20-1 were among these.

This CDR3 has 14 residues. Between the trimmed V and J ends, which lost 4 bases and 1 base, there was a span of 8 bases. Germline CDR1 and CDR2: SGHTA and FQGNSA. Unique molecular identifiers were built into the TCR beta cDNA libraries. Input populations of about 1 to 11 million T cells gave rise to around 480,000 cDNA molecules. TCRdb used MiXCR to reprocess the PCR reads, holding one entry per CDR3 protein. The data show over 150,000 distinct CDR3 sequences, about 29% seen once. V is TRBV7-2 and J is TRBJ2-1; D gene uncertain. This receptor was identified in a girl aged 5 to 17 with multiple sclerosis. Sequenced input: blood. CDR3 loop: CASSYGWSYNEQFF. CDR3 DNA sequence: TGTGCCAGCAGCTACGGGTGGTCCTACAATGAGCAGTTCTTC.